One T cell receptor beta chain is described in this entry. What it binds is unknown. The observed sequence ends 3 residues before the CDR3 terminus, with the missing tail filled in from the germline J gene. This entry is derived from a study of T cells in women clearing cervical HPV infection. Whole-study context: With HLA typing for only a few women, HLA confounding remains possible. Study-wide results and caveats: Richness plus V gene abundances separated cases from controls with AUC less than 0.9.

Profiling relied on immunoSEQ multiplex PCR, and the TCRdb table lists in-frame clones only, not all of them. Its clone listing holds about 20,000 clones. This CDR3 spans 14 amino acids. Per germline, CDR1 SGHTA and CDR2 FQGNSA. The V end lost 8 bases, the J end lost 8 bases, and 16 bases lay between the germline ends. The sequence was obtained from a woman between 18 and 75 years old with a cervical HPV16 infection that either progressed to CIN3+ or cleared (not recorded which). This chain uses TRBV7-2 with TRBJ1-6, with unresolved D. The sample comprised blood buffy coat. CDR3 sequence: CASGSGDRYSPLHF. The CDR3 bases that were read are TGTGCCAGCGGTAGCGGGGATAGGTATTCACCC.